These 2 T cell receptor beta chains were all obtained from the same sample, sequenced in a study of blood T cell repertoires in COVID-19 (dated by TCRdb to 2020 to 2022). The library was prepared using the immunoSEQ multiplex PCR assay. TCRdb's version of the immuneACCESS table is confined to in-frame rearrangements and falls short of the full clone set. An unresolved V gene accounts for under half of the shortfall where checked; the remainder is of unknown origin. The table for this sample lists 200,000 to 300,000 clones; 88% of them were counted only once. The biggest ten clones account for 0.95% to 1.5% of the sample. Material: PBMCs or T cells enriched from blood (not recorded which). The receptors derive from a woman in her forties with acute COVID-19.

V is TRBV2 and J is TRBJ1-2, with 8 bases fitting TRBD1. The CDR3 runs to 15 residues. Trimming removed 4 bases from V and 6 bases from J; junction bases left unmatched: 10. Germline CDR1 is SNHLY and CDR2 is FYNNEI. The CDR3 here is CASSGETGVYDGYTF. CDR3 bases: TGTGCCAGCAGTGGGGAGACAGGGGTGTATGATGGCTACACCTTC.

This chain joins TRBV14 and TRBJ1-1, with a tentative D call TRBD1 (6 bases). The germline V gene encodes CDR1 SGHDN and CDR2 FVKESK. V lost 1 base, J lost 5 bases, and 17 bases lay in between. The CDR3 is 16 residues long. The CDR3: CASSQAWGRAGTEAFF. The CDR3 DNA sequence: TGTGCCAGCAGCCAAGCTTGGGGGCGAGCTGGGACTGAAGCTTTCTTT.